This TCR beta chain was captured by sequencing in a study of T cells in localized non-small cell lung cancer. General study results and limits: Higher adjacent-lung clonality was associated with shorter survival. A median approximately 57 of the top 100 tumor clones appeared in adjacent lung. Highest T cell clonality was seen in uninvolved adjacent lung, surpassing that measured in tumor.

Turning to this clone: What it binds is not known.

CDR1 SGHDN and CDR2 FVKESK come from the germline V gene. CDR3 size: 14 residues. The ends lost 8 bases at V and 0 bases at J; junction bases unmatched: 5. Here immunoSEQ multiplex PCR was the method, and the copy in TCRdb shows in-frame clones only, minus some. The data contain around 53,000 clones, 80% of them seen just once; the ten biggest clones take up roughly 4.9%. Material: PBMCs, obtained before any cancer treatment. The J gene is TRBJ1-1, the V gene TRBV14; 8 bases map to TRBD1. This TCR came from a woman aged 40-69 years with stage II lung adenocarcinoma. CDR3 loop: CASGTGTMNTEAFF. For the CDR3, the DNA is TGTGCCAGCGGGACAGGTACTATGAACACTGAAGCTTTCTTT.